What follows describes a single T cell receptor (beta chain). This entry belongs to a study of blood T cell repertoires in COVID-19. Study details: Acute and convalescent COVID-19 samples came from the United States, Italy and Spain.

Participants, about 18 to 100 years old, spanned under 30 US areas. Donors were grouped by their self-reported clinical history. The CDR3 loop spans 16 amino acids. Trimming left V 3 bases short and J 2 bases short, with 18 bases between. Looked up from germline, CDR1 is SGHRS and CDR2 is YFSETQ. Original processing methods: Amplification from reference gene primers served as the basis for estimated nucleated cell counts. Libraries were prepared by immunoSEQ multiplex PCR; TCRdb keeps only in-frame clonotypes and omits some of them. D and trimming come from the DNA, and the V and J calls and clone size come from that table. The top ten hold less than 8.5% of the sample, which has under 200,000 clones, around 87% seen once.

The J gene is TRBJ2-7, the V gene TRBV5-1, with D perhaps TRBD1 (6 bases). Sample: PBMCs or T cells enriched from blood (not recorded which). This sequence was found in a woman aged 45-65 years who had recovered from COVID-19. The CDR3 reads CASSSPGQGPTYEQYF. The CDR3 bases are TGCGCCAGCAGCTCACCCGGCCAGGGGCCAACCTACGAGCAGTACTTC.